A selection of T cell receptor beta chains follows, all from one sample in a study of radiotherapy plus CTLA-4 blockade in lung cancer. Sequencing used immunoSEQ multiplex PCR; TCRdb keeps in-frame clones, though not all of them. The data contain tens of thousands of clones, around 81% of them singletons. The sample was peripheral blood, taken from a patient treated with radiotherapy plus ipilimumab. The receptors shown here come from a human donor with non-small cell lung cancer who had a partial response to radiotherapy plus ipilimumab. Some clones in this sample may be carry-over from other donors' samples. CDR3s include the opening cysteine and the closing phenylalanine or tryptophan. A D gene is named only where the DNA matches it firmly. A row's size may be missing; if present it is once, few, many or a size class.

V	D	size	J	CDR3	DNA
TRBV6-1	.	few	TRBJ1-2	CASSEGGGMDYGYTF	TGTGCCAGCAGTGAAGGCGGGGGGATGGACTATGGCTACACCTTC
TRBV5-8	TRBD1	.	TRBJ1-6	CASRSPQGAVNSPLHF	TGTGCCAGCAGAAGCCCCCAGGGGGCGGTTAATTCACCCCTCCACTTT
TRBV2	TRBD1	.	TRBJ2-7	CASSEMGTGGFLLGF	TGTGCCAGCAGTGAAATGGGGACAGGGGGCTTCCTCCTCGGCTTC
TRBV29-1	TRBD2	.	TRBJ2-7	CSVQRDSYEQYF	TGCAGCGTTCAGCGGGACTCCTACGAGCAGTACTTC
TRBV28	.	.	TRBJ1-4	CASSLGGGVEKLFF	TGTGCCAGCAGTTTGGGTGGGGGCGTTGAAAAACTGTTTTTT
TRBV28	.	once	TRBJ1-1	CASRDQGTEAFF	TGTGCCAGCAGGGATCAGGGCACTGAAGCTTTCTTT
TRBV2	.	.	TRBJ2-1	CASGLGQLYNEQFF	TGTGCCAGCGGATTAGGACAGCTCTACAATGAGCAGTTCTTC
TRBV10-2	.	.	TRBJ1-5	CASSDQGLGNQPQHF	TGCGCCAGCAGTGATCAGGGGTTGGGTAATCAGCCCCAGCATTTT
TRBV5-1	.	once	TRBJ1-1	CASSLSGTNTEAFF	TGCGCCAGCAGCTTGAGCGGGACGAACACTGAAGCTTTCTTT
TRBV1	.	.	TRBJ2-5	CTSSPRAEVAGTLTQETQYF	TGCACCAGCAGCCCCCGGGCGGAGGTAGCGGGGACATTAACCCAAGAGACCCAGTACTTC
TRBV7-2	.	medium-sized	TRBJ1-3	CASSPTSSGNTIYF	TGTGCCAGCAGCCCAACTAGCTCTGGAAACACCATATATTTT
TRBV6-1	.	.	TRBJ2-1	CASAGQSSYNEQFF	TGTGCCAGCGCGGGACAGAGCTCCTACAATGAGCAGTTCTTC